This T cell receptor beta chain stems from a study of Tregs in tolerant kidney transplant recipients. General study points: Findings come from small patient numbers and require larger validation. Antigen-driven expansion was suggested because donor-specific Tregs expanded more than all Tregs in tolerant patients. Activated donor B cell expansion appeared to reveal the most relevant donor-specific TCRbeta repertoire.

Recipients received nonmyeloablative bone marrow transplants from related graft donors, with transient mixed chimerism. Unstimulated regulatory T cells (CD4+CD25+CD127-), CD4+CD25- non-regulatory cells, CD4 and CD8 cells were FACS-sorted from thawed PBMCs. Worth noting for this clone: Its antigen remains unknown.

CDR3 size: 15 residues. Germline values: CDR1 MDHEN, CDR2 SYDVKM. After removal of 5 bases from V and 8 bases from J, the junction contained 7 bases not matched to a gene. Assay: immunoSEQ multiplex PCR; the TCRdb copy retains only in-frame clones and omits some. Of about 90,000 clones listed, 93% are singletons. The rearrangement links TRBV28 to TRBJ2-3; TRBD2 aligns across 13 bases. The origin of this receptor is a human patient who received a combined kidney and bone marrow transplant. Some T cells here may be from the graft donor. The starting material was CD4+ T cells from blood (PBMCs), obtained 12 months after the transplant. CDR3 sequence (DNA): TGTGCCAGCAGTGGACTAGCGGGAGTTCTAGGTACGCAGTATTTT. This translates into CASSGLAGVLGTQYF. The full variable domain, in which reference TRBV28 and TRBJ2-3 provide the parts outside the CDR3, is DVKVTQSSRYLVKRTGEKVFLECVQDMDHENMFWYRQDPGLGLRLIYFSYDVKMKEKGDIPEGYSVSREKKERFSLILESASTNQTSMYLCASSGLAGVLGTQYFGPGTRLTVL.